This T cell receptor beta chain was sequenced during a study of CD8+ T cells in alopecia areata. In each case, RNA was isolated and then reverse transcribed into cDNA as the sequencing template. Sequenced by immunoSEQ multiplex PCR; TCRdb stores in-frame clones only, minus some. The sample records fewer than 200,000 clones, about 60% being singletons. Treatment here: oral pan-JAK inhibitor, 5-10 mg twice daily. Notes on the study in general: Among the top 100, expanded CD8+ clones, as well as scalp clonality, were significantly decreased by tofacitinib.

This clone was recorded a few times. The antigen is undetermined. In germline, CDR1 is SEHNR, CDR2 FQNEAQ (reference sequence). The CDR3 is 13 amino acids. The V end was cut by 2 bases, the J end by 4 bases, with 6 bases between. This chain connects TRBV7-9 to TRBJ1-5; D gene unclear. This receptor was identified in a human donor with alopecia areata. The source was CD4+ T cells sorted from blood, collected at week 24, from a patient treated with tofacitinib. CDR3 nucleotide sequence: TGTGCCAGCAGCTTAACAGAGAATCAGCCCCAGCATTTT. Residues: CASSLTENQPQHF.